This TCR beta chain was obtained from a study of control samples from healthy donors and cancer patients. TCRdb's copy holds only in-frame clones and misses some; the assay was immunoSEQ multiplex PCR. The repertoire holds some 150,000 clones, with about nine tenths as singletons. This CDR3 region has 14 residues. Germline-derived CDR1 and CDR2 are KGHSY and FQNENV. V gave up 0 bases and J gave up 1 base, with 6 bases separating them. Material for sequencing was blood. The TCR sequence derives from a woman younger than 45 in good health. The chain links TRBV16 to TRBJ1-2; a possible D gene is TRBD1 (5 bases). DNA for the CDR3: TGTGCCAGCAGCCAATCGCAGGGTAACTATGGCTACACCTTC. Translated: CASSQSQGNYGYTF.